This is a list of T cell receptor beta chains from one sample in a study of blood T cell repertoires in COVID-19. Assay: immunoSEQ multiplex PCR; the TCRdb copy retains only in-frame clones and omits some. Among under 250,000 clones listed, approximately 91% were seen once. The sequenced sample was peripheral blood. These receptors were taken from a middle-aged man with COVID-19, enrolled during active disease. Each CDR3 is given with its conserved first and last residue. The order of the fields is J gene, D gene, V gene, clone size, CDR3 protein, CDR3 DNA. A D gene is named only where the DNA matches it firmly. A row's size may be missing; if present it is once, few, many or a size class.

TRBJ2-1,.,TRBV7-8,.,CASSPREWYNEQFF,TGTGCCAGCAGCCCTAGGGAGTGGTACAATGAGCAGTTCTTC
TRBJ2-5,.,TRBV21-1,.,CASSKGGRNLTRPETQYF,TGTGCCAGCAGCAAAGGAGGGAGGAACCTGACGAGACCAGAGACCCAGTACTTC
TRBJ2-4,TRBD1,TRBV19,.,CASRTGSKNIQYF,TGTGCCAGTCGGACAGGGTCCAAAAACATTCAGTACTTC
TRBJ1-1,TRBD1,TRBV5-4,.,CASSLGQGLNTEAFF,TGTGCCAGCAGCTTGGGACAGGGTCTGAACACTGAAGCTTTCTTT
TRBJ2-1,TRBD2,TRBV19,.,CASGTSGAQGEQFF,TGTGCCAGTGGGACTAGCGGAGCACAGGGTGAGCAGTTCTTC
TRBJ1-4,.,TRBV6-5,.,CASTGSEKLFF,TGTGCCAGCACAGGGTCCGAAAAACTGTTTTTT
TRBJ1-5,.,TRBV5-6,.,CASSLGGARDNQPQHF,TGTGCCAGCAGCCTTGGCGGGGCTCGGGATAATCAGCCCCAGCATTTT
TRBJ2-7,.,TRBV6-5,.,CASSYSFTFHPYEQYF,TGTGCCAGCAGTTACTCGTTTACTTTCCACCCCTACGAGCAGTACTTC
TRBJ2-7,.,TRBV27,few,CASSLVRGLTYEQYF,TGTGCCAGCAGTTTAGTCCGCGGGCTTACCTACGAGCAGTACTTC
TRBJ2-1,.,TRBV6-5,.,CASASGEGQFF,TGTGCCAGCGCCTCCGGTGAGGGGCAGTTCTTC
TRBJ2-7,TRBD1,TRBV19,few,CASTPTGTSYEQYF,TGTGCCAGTACCCCGACAGGGACCTCCTACGAGCAGTACTTC
TRBJ1-5,.,TRBV10-3,.,CAISELYRDNQPQHF,TGTGCCATCAGTGAGCTCTACAGAGATAATCAGCCCCAGCATTTT
TRBJ2-3,.,TRBV7-9,.,CASSSEGGLKDTQYF,TGTGCCAGCAGCTCAGAGGGGGGGCTTAAAGATACGCAGTATTTT
TRBJ2-3,.,TRBV21-1,.,CASSVPTGVGTDTQYF,TGTGCCAGCAGCGTACCGACAGGGGTGGGCACAGATACGCAGTATTTT
TRBJ1-6,.,TRBV5-6,.,CASSSDRSLNSPLHF,TGTGCCAGCAGCTCAGACAGGTCTCTAAATTCACCCCTCCACTTT
TRBJ2-1,TRBD2,TRBV10-3,few,CAISESAGRFNEQFF,TGTGCCATCAGTGAGTCAGCGGGGCGGTTCAATGAGCAGTTCTTC
TRBJ1-5,.,TRBV18,few,CASSPPGSNLRHF,TGTGCCAGCTCACCCCCGGGTAGCAACTTGAGGCATTTT
TRBJ2-5,.,TRBV15,.,CATSAGNRQYF,TGTGCCACCAGCGCGGGAAACCGCCAGTACTTC
TRBJ1-3,.,TRBV11-2,.,CASSSGAGNTIYF,TGTGCCAGCAGTTCGGGGGCTGGAAACACCATATATTTT
TRBJ1-1,.,TRBV5-1,.,CASSLAGGAQGSTEAFF,TGCGCCAGCAGCTTGGCCGGGGGGGCCCAAGGGAGCACTGAAGCTTTCTTT
TRBJ2-5,TRBD2,TRBV4-1,once,CASSQELAGETQYF,TGCGCCAGCAGCCAAGAACTAGCGGGAGAGACCCAGTACTTC
TRBJ2-6,TRBD1,TRBV6-2/TRBV6-3,.,CASSPLAGTESSGANVLTF,TGTGCCAGCAGCCCCTTAGCCGGGACAGAAAGCTCTGGGGCCAACGTCCTGACTTTC
TRBJ2-1,TRBD1,TRBV7-9,.,CASSPPGQGYNEQFF,TGTGCCAGCAGCCCCCCGGGACAGGGATACAATGAGCAGTTCTTC
TRBJ2-5,TRBD2,TRBV4-3,.,CASSQDPPPRTSGGSETQYF,TGCGCCAGCAGCCAAGATCCTCCCCCCCGCACTAGCGGGGGTTCAGAGACCCAGTACTTC
TRBJ2-1,TRBD2,TRBV23-1,.,CASSLRTSQPTDRPGIGPHNEQFF,TGCGCCAGCAGTCTTAGGACTAGTCAGCCCACCGACCGCCCCGGAATTGGCCCACACAATGAGCAGTTCTTC
TRBJ2-7,.,TRBV7-2,.,CASKLAASYEQYF,TGTGCCAGCAAGTTAGCGGCCTCCTACGAGCAGTACTTC
TRBJ1-5,TRBD1,TRBV19,.,CASSKGTGSINQPQHF,TGTGCCAGTAGTAAGGGGACAGGGAGTATCAATCAGCCCCAGCATTTT
TRBJ1-1,.,TRBV7-9,.,CASSRGLNTEAFF,TGTGCCAGCAGCCGGGGGTTAAACACTGAAGCTTTCTTT
TRBJ1-4,TRBD1,TRBV3-1/TRBV3-2,.,CASSQDLGTVATNEKLFF,TGTGCCAGCAGCCAAGATCTGGGGACAGTCGCAACTAATGAAAAACTGTTTTTT
TRBJ2-3,TRBD2,TRBV27,.,CASSGGAVDTQYF,TGTGCCAGCAGCGGGGGGGCCGTAGATACGCAGTATTTT
TRBJ2-4,.,TRBV6-1,.,CASSERRDIQYF,TGTGCCAGCAGTGAAAGACGGGACATTCAGTACTTC
TRBJ1-3,TRBD1,TRBV29-1,.,CSVDLTGDGNTIYF,TGCAGCGTGGACTTGACAGGGGACGGAAACACCATATATTTT
TRBJ2-7,.,TRBV6-1,.,CASSEGTPRYSEQYF,TGTGCCAGCAGTGAAGGTACCCCCCGCTACTCCGAGCAGTACTTC
TRBJ2-1,TRBD2,TRBV4-1,.,CASSPGLASPLATYNEQFF,TGCGCCAGCAGCCCCGGACTAGCCTCCCCCCTAGCCACCTACAATGAGCAGTTCTTC
TRBJ2-2,.,TRBV5-1,.,CASSLTGKSAGELFF,TGCGCCAGCAGCTTGACAGGGAAGAGCGCCGGGGAGCTGTTTTTT
TRBJ1-3,TRBD1,TRBV5-6,.,CASSLGQGARVGNTIYF,TGTGCCAGCAGCTTGGGACAGGGGGCGCGGGTTGGAAACACCATATATTTT
TRBJ2-3,TRBD2,TRBV18,.,CASSPRSGSSTDTQYF,TGTGCCAGCTCACCTCGAAGCGGGAGTAGCACAGATACGCAGTATTTT
TRBJ1-5,TRBD1,TRBV28,.,CASSNRGEGQPQHF,TGTGCCAGCAGCAACAGGGGGGAAGGTCAGCCCCAGCATTTT
TRBJ2-1,TRBD1,TRBV3-1/TRBV3-2,.,CASSQDSPPGQIFYNEQFF,TGTGCCAGCAGCCAAGATTCTCCGCCGGGACAGATATTCTACAATGAGCAGTTCTTC
TRBJ2-4,TRBD1,TRBV18,.,CASSSDRGRNIQYF,TGTGCCAGCTCGTCGGACAGGGGGAGGAACATTCAGTACTTC
TRBJ2-1,.,TRBV6-4,.,CASHPKPGEGWGEQFF,TGTGCCAGCCACCCGAAACCGGGTGAGGGATGGGGTGAGCAGTTCTTC
TRBJ2-7,TRBD2,TRBV27,.,CASSHDSGGAEIYEQYF,TGTGCCAGCAGTCACGATAGCGGGGGGGCCGAAATTTACGAGCAGTACTTC
TRBJ2-3,TRBD2,TRBV7-2,once,CASSRGLGLVGDTQYF,TGTGCCAGCAGCCGGGGACTAGGGCTTGTCGGAGATACGCAGTATTTT
TRBJ2-3,TRBD1,TRBV5-8,.,CASSLAGTGSNTQYF,TGTGCCAGCAGCTTGGCAGGGACAGGGAGTAATACGCAGTATTTT
TRBJ2-7,TRBD1,TRBV15,.,CATSKRGQLLLGEQYF,TGTGCCACCAGCAAGAGGGGACAGCTCCTTCTGGGCGAGCAGTACTTC
TRBJ2-1,.,TRBV2,once,CASSSRLVGHEQFF,TGTGCCAGCAGCTCAAGACTAGTGGGGCATGAGCAGTTCTTC
TRBJ2-5,.,TRBV14,once,CASSRLESAEVETQYF,TGTGCCAGCAGCCGACTGGAGTCGGCGGAGGTGGAGACCCAGTACTTC
TRBJ2-5,TRBD2,TRBV7-3,.,CASSLMGRDQETQYF,TGTGCCAGCAGCCTAATGGGGAGGGATCAAGAGACCCAGTACTTC
TRBJ1-2,.,TRBV6-2/TRBV6-3,.,CASSYWRGSNYGYTF,TGTGCCAGCAGCTATTGGAGGGGCTCTAACTATGGCTACACCTTC
TRBJ2-2,.,TRBV5-4,once,CASSLQGSGTGELFF,TGTGCCAGCAGCTTGCAGGGGTCGGGCACCGGGGAGCTGTTTTTT
TRBJ2-1,.,TRBV19,.,CASSIDLFRRDWYNEQFF,TGTGCCAGTAGTATAGATCTATTTCGGCGGGATTGGTACAATGAGCAGTTCTTC